This TCR beta chain came from a study of human versus mouse CDR3 diversity and MHC coevolution. Study-level information: Between roughly 5.5 x 10^6 and 1.6 x 10^7 valid reads came from each sample. Overall study results and limits: Compared with mice, human CDR3s carried more deletions and insertions on average. Among all groups, most of the three human donors showed least clonal inequality.

Details on this clone: No antigen is known for it.

Method: immunoSEQ multiplex PCR; TCRdb's copy keeps in-frame clones and lacks some. The data contain about 81,000 clones, over 85% of them seen just once; the ten biggest clones take up approximately 1.4%. Germline V gene lookup returns CDR1 MNHEY and CDR2 SVGAGI. The CDR3 has 14 amino acids. Trimming at V came to 5 bases and at J to 4 bases, leaving 8 bases not matched to a gene. The receptor comes from a person between 25 and 70 years old in good health. Sequencing was performed on naive CD4+ T cells from blood. The subset: CD45RO-negative CD62L-positive naive CD4 T cells. The genes are TRBV6-5 and TRBJ2-7; 7 bases line up with TRBD1. The chain's CDR3 is CASSKGGPVYEQYF. The CDR3 DNA reads as TGTGCCAGCAGTAAAGGGGGCCCCGTTTACGAGCAGTACTTC.